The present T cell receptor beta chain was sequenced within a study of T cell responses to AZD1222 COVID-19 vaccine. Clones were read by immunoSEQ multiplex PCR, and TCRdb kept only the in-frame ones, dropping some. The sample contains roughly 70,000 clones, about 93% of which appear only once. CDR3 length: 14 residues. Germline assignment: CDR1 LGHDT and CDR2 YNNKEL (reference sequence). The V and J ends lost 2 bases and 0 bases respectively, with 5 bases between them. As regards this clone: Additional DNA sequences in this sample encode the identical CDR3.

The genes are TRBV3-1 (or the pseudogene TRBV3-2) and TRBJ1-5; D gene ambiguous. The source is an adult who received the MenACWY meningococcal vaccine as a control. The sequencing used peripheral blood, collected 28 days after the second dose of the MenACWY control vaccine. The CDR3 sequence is CASSQTSSNQPQHF. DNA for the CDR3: TGTGCCAGCAGCCAAACATCTAGCAATCAGCCCCAGCATTTT.